The TCR beta chain described here comes from a study of CD8 T cells in ankylosing spondylitis. Per the germline V gene, CDR1 is DFQATT and CDR2 is SNEGSKA (reference sequence). The CDR3 spans 15 residues. The V gene lost 0 bases and the J gene lost 3 bases, with 15 bases spanning the gap. TCRdb reprocessed the 5' RACE reads via MiXCR and lists one record per CDR3 protein. The table lists around 130,000 distinct CDR3 sequences, around 7% of them singletons. There are many counts of this clonotype. This TCR was recovered from a male donor with ankylosing spondylitis or in good health (not recorded which). This chain links TRBV20-1 with TRBJ2-7; D possibly corresponds to TRBD1 (5 bases). The specimen sequenced was blood, either unsorted or a sorted T cell fraction (not recorded which). The CDR3 coding sequence is TGCAGTGCTAGAGATCTGGCAGGGCCTCGCTACGAGCAGTACTTC. Translation gives CSARDLAGPRYEQYF.